This T cell receptor (beta chain) is drawn from a study of blood T cell repertoires in COVID-19. In the original workflow: Nucleated cell number was recorded as an estimate derived from reference gene primer amplification. This table comes from immunoSEQ multiplex PCR, and its TCRdb copy is limited to in-frame clones, with some not included. Clone size and V and J calls were adopted from that table, with D and trimming inferred from the DNA. The sample yields 290,000 or so clones, around 90% seen once. CDR3 size: 14 residues. The germline V gene encodes CDR1 GTSNPN and CDR2 SVGIG (reference sequence). V shed 0 bases and J 7 bases; nucleotides not matched to a gene: 5.

The material sequenced was peripheral blood. This TCR came from a man in his sixties or seventies with acute or convalescent COVID-19. The chain joins TRBV30 to TRBJ1-4; 7 bases agree with TRBD1. Here the CDR3 DNA reads TGTGCCTGGAGTGTACAGGGGTTAGGTGAAAAACTGTTTTTT. Encoded protein: CAWSVQGLGEKLFF. The full variable domain, with the rest looked up from reference TRBV30 and TRBJ1-4, is SQTIHQWPATLVQPVGSPLSLECTVEGTSNPNLYWYRQAAGRGLQLLFYSVGIGQISSEVPQNLSASRPQDRQFILSSKKLLLSDSGFYLCAWSVQGLGEKLFFGSGTQLSVL.